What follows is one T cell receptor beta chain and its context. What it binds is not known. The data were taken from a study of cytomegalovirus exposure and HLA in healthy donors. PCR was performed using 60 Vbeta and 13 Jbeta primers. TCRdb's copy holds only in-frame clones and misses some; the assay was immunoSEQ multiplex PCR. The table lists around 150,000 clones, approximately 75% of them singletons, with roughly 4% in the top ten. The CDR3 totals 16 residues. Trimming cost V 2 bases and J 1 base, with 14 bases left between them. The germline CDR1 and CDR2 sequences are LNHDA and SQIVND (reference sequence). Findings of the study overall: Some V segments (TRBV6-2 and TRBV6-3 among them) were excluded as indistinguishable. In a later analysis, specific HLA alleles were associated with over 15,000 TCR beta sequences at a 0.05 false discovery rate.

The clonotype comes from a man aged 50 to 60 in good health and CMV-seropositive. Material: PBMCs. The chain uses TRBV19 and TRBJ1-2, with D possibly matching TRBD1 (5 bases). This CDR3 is CASSIQMGQYNYGYTF. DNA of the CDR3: TGTGCCAGTAGTATACAGATGGGGCAGTATAACTATGGCTACACCTTC.